Listed here is a single T cell receptor beta chain. Antigen unknown. The sample belongs to a study of blood T cells in healthy people across ages. Study findings and constraints: Both higher diversity and more naive CD4+ cells marked long-lived donors when set against aged donors.

This CDR3 is 14 amino acids long. V lost 6 bases and J lost 3, with 14 bases in between. CDR1 MNHEY and CDR2 SMNVEV come from the germline V gene (reference sequence). A second about 6 to 11 cycle PCR used barcoded and J-beta primers. Paired-end reads containing CDR3 totaled no fewer than 2.5 million for each sample. TCRdb recomputed calls from the 5' RACE reads with MiXCR, one row per CDR3 protein. The sample records some 1.8 million distinct CDR3 sequences, about 39% being singletons. The chain carries TRBV27 and TRBJ1-1; D gene unclear. This clonotype was obtained from a human donor in good health. Sequencing input: blood. The CDR3 DNA reads as TGTGCCAGCAGCCCCGACGTCCGGGACACTGAAGCTTTCTTT. Residues: CASSPDVRDTEAFF.